The 14 T cell receptor beta chains below all came from one sample that was sequenced in a study of T cells in Graves' hyperthyroidism and ophthalmopathy. Amplification yielded TCR beta CDR3 regions, with RNA transcripts as the source. RT-PCR in the first round (using the HTBI primer set) targeted the TCR CDR3. TCRdb redid the calling of the multiplex PCR reads with MiXCR, one entry per CDR3 protein. The repertoire consists of hundreds of thousands of distinct CDR3 sequences, with over 10% occurring once and the leading ten covering 9.2%. Material: blood. Source of these receptors: a woman aged 18-29 years with Graves' hyperthyroidism.

In its sample, this clonotype was seen many times. V is TRBV28 and J is TRBJ1-6, with D tentatively TRBD1 (5 bases). Germline V lookup: CDR1 MDHEN, CDR2 SYDVKM. V was cut by 7 bases and J by 3 bases, with 13 bases left in between. The CDR3 totals 15 residues. The CDR3 reads CASTPGKGYNSPLHF. The CDR3, as DNA: TGTGCCAGCACCCCAGGGAAAGGCTATAATTCACCCCTCCACTTT.

The V call is TRBV29-1, the J call TRBJ2-7; a possible D gene is TRBD1 (5 bases). Trimming cost V 6 bases and J 4 bases, with 10 bases left between them. This CDR3 contains 11 residues. The germline gives CDR1 SQVTM, CDR2 ANQGSEA. CDR3 nucleotide sequence: TGCAGCGTACTTACAGGATACGAGCAGTACTTC. Translated: CSVLTGYEQYF.

This clonotype was seen at least ten times. This chain joins TRBV2 and TRBJ2-7, with 7 positions matching TRBD2. The junction had 17 bases not matched to a gene; V was cut back by 10 bases and J by 2 bases. From germline, CDR1 is SNHLY and CDR2 FYNNEI. This CDR3 is 16 amino acids long. CDR3 sequence reads: CATIPEAGVLTYEQYF. The CDR3 DNA reads as TGTGCCACCATCCCAGAGGCGGGAGTCTTAACCTACGAGCAGTACTTC.

This clonotype was observed at least ten times. The rearrangement joins TRBV7-2 to TRBJ2-3, with 9 bases matching TRBD2. V dropped 4 bases and J dropped 2; count of bases not matched to a gene: 4. Germline-derived CDR1 and CDR2 are SGHTA and FQGNSA. This CDR3 region has 15 residues. CDR3 loop: CASSSSGNPTDTQYF. For the CDR3, the DNA is TGTGCCAGCAGCTCTAGCGGGAACCCCACAGATACGCAGTATTTT.

This clonotype was seen ten or more times. The V gene is TRBV19, the J gene TRBJ1-5, with D possibly being TRBD1 (6 bases). The CDR3 is made up of 18 amino acids. Trimming cost V 6 bases and J 0 bases, with 21 bases left between them. Looked up from germline, CDR1 is LNHDA and CDR2 is SQIVND (reference sequence). The CDR3 region is CASSRLTAGANSNQPQHF. In DNA form, the CDR3 reads TGTGCCAGTAGCCGTTTAACCGCGGGGGCAAATAGCAATCAGCCCCAGCATTTT.

V gene TRBV6-2 or TRBV6-3 combines with J gene TRBJ2-3, with TRBD2 matching over 11 bases. The CDR3 is 16 amino acids. From germline, CDR1 is MNHEY and CDR2 SVGEGT. The V gene end was trimmed by 6 bases and the J gene end by 3 bases; junction bases not matched to a gene: 8. The CDR3 bases are TGTGCCAGCAGCACACTAGCGGGAGCGCCTACAGATACGCAGTATTTT. Translated, it gives CASSTLAGAPTDTQYF.

This clonotype appeared a few times. The chain uses TRBV5-8 and TRBJ2-7, with 8 bases aligning to TRBD1. Trimming removed 3 bases from V and 3 bases from J; junction bases left unmatched: 5. The CDR3 extends over 14 amino acids. The germline gives CDR1 SGHTS, CDR2 YDEGEE. In DNA, the CDR3 is TGTGCCAGCAGCTGGACAGGGATTATCTACGAGCAGTACTTC. Its protein is CASSWTGIIYEQYF.

This clonotype was counted many times. The chain couples TRBV28 to TRBJ2-1, with 9 bases aligning to TRBD2. V shed 4 bases and J 7 bases; nucleotides not matched to a gene: 14. CDR3 size: 17 residues. The germline V gene has CDR1 MDHEN and CDR2 SYDVKM. The CDR3 DNA reads as TGTGCCAGCAGTTACGGCCCACGGGGAAGCGGGGGGAATGAGCAGTTCTTC. Amino acid sequence: CASSYGPRGSGGNEQFF.

This clonotype has at least ten counts. The chain has TRBV12-3 or TRBV12-4 and TRBJ2-4; D is tentatively TRBD1 or TRBD2 (5 bases each). The CDR3 totals 15 residues. V was shortened by 4 bases and J by 0 bases, with 10 bases between the two germline ends. The CDR3 spells CASSSGTIAKNIQYF. CDR3 DNA sequence: TGTGCCAGCAGTTCGGGGACCATAGCCAAAAACATTCAGTACTTC.

This sequence joins TRBV27 and TRBJ2-5, with D hard to call. The CDR3 covers 12 residues. The germline V and J ends were trimmed by 3 bases and 4 bases, with 6 bases remaining between them. Germline CDR1 and CDR2: MNHEY and SMNVEV (reference sequence). The CDR3 is CASSFNGETQYF. Written as DNA, the CDR3 is TGTGCCAGCAGTTTCAACGGAGAGACCCAGTACTTC.

This clonotype was picked up a small number of times. Given a much more abundant clone one base away, this may be a read error. The CDR3 spells CASGLHGPSYEQYF. In nucleotides, the CDR3 is TGTGCCAGCGGCTTGCACGGGCCTTCCTACGAGCAGTACTTC. The J gene is TRBJ2-7, the V gene TRBV11-2; D remains ambiguous. Germline V gene lookup returns CDR1 SGHAT and CDR2 FQNNGV. The CDR3 has 14 amino acids. The whole variable domain, remainder taken from reference TRBV11-2 and TRBJ2-7, is EAGVAQSPRYKIIEKRQSVAFWCNPISGHATLYWYQQILGQGPKLLIQFQNNGVVDDSQLPKDRFSAERLKGVDSTLKIQPAKLEDSAVYLCASGLHGPSYEQYFGPGTRLTVT.

This clonotype has a handful of counts. Here the CDR3 reads CASSDEPGQGVIYGYTF. CDR3 sequence (DNA): TGTGCCAGCAGTGACGAACCGGGACAGGGTGTTATCTATGGCTACACCTTC. J is TRBJ1-2 and V is TRBV6-1, with 9 bases lining up with TRBD1. V was clipped by 3 bases and J by 4 bases; unmatched bases: 12. Germline V gene data show CDR1 as MNHNS and CDR2 as SASEGT. CDR3 length equals 17 residues.

This clonotype was counted only a few times. The V gene is TRBV20-1, the J gene TRBJ1-6; D uncertain. Germline V gene lookup returns CDR1 DFQATT and CDR2 SNEGSKA (reference sequence). V lost 7 bases and J 3 bases, leaving 16 bases between the germline ends. The CDR3 covers 15 residues. CDR3 protein: CSVAEEVNYNSPLHF. The CDR3, as DNA: TGCAGTGTCGCGGAAGAGGTTAACTATAATTCACCCCTCCACTTT.

CDR3 amino acids: CASSPPGRGGDTQYF. The CDR3 bases are TGTGCCAGCAGTCCTCCCGGAAGGGGAGGGGATACGCAGTATTTT. The chain uses TRBV25-1 and TRBJ2-3; 7 nucleotides match TRBD2. Germline CDR1 and CDR2: MGHDK and SYGVNS. J was trimmed by 6 bases and V by 5 bases; bases with no gene match: 11. The CDR3 length is 15 residues. Full variable domain (missing parts from reference TRBV25-1 and TRBJ2-3): EADIYQTPRYLVIGTGKKITLECSQTMGHDKMYWYQQDPGMELHLIHYSYGVNSTEKGDLSSESTVSRIRTEHFPLTLESARPSHTSQYLCASSPPGRGGDTQYFGPGTRLTVL.